This T cell receptor (beta chain) was profiled in a study of blood T cell repertoires in COVID-19. This clone has a single count. Clones were sequenced by immunoSEQ multiplex PCR, and TCRdb holds only the in-frame ones, with some missing. The sample carries about 340,000 clones, 85% to 90% recorded once. The sequence was obtained from a woman in her forties or fifties with COVID-19, enrolled during active disease. Material for sequencing was peripheral blood.

CDR3 sequence: CASSRDREGSPLHF. The CDR3 nucleotides read TGTGCCAGCAGCAGGGACAGGGAAGGTTCACCCCTCCACTTT. The chain uses TRBV6-5 and TRBJ1-6; 9 bases map to TRBD1. The V gene's germline CDR1 is MNHEY and CDR2 SVGAGI. The V segment lost 6 bases and the J segment 9 bases; nucleotides outside the gene matches: 6. CDR3 size: 14 residues.